The 27 T cell receptor beta chains in this list originate from one sample, sequenced in a study of multiple sclerosis patients with progressive multifocal leukoencephalopathy (dated by TCRdb to 2018 to 2020). The library came from the immunoSEQ multiplex PCR assay. TCRdb's version of the immuneACCESS table is confined to in-frame rearrangements and falls short of the full clone set. An unresolved V gene accounts for under half of the shortfall where checked; the remainder is of unknown origin. The sample yields tens of thousands of clones; approximately 89% were counted once. Of the sample, 12% is held by the ten largest clones. What this sample's time point label stands for: time of PML onset. Sample treatment or condition, as interpreted from the label and publication: on natalizumab therapy at sampling. This specimen was PBMCs, taken from a patient treated with natalizumab. The source of these receptors is a woman younger than 45 with progressive multifocal leukoencephalopathy.

The chain is built from TRBV11-2 and TRBJ1-2, with a tentative D call TRBD1 (5 bases). Germline loops: CDR1 SGHAT, CDR2 FQNNGV. This CDR3 has 13 residues. The germline V and J ends were trimmed by 2 bases and 8 bases, with 12 bases remaining between them. CDR3 in DNA: TGTGCCAGCAGCTTACAGGGAGGAGGGGGCTACACCTTC. As protein: CASSLQGGGGYTF. The variable domain in full, with the rest retrieved from reference TRBV11-2 and TRBJ1-2, is EAGVAQSPRYKIIEKRQSVAFWCNPISGHATLYWYQQILGQGPKLLIQFQNNGVVDDSQLPKDRFSAERLKGVDSTLKIQPAKLEDSAVYLCASSLQGGGGYTFGSGTRLTVV.

The rearrangement links TRBV28 to TRBJ2-3; the D gene is possibly TRBD1 (6 bases). The CDR3 covers 15 residues. CDR1 and CDR2 (germline): MDHEN, SYDVKM. V was pared by 6 bases and J by 2 bases, with 15 bases between. CDR3 bases: TGTGCCAGCAGGTGGACAGAGGATTACACAGATACGCAGTATTTT. Its translation is CASRWTEDYTDTQYF.

V and J are TRBV5-6 and TRBJ2-1; a possible D gene is TRBD2 (6 bases). This CDR3 is built from 15 residues. Germline CDR1 is SGHDT and CDR2 is YYEEEE. The V end lost 0 bases, the J end lost 8 bases, and 15 bases lay between the germline ends. The CDR3 DNA reads TGTGCCAGCAGCTTGGAGGGGAGGCGGCATCATGAGCAGTTCTTC. Protein: CASSLEGRRHHEQFF.

This chain joins TRBV10-1 and TRBJ2-3, with 9 nucleotides matching TRBD2. Germline V CDR1 and CDR2: WNHNN, SYGVQD (reference sequence). The CDR3 consists of 16 residues. The V segment lost 1 base and the J segment 0 bases; nucleotides outside the gene matches: 2. The CDR3 nucleotides are TGCGCCAGCAGTGAGTTAGCGGGGGACAGCACAGATACGCAGTATTTT. This sequence encodes CASSELAGDSTDTQYF.

V gene TRBV18 combines with J gene TRBJ1-1, with unresolved D. CDR1 and CDR2 (germline): KGHSH, LQKENI. This CDR3 has 14 residues. V was pared by 4 bases and J by 4 bases, with 13 bases between. CDR3 loop: CASSLGGRPTEAFF. In nucleotides, the CDR3 is TGTGCCAGCTCACTTGGCGGGAGGCCCACTGAAGCTTTCTTT.

This chain connects TRBV30 to TRBJ1-1; D is undetermined. The length of the CDR3 is 14 residues. Trimming left V 1 base short and J 3 bases short, with 12 bases between. Germline CDR1 reads GTSNPN; CDR2 reads SVGIG (reference sequence). CDR3 sequence reads: CAWSAIVGDTEAFF. The CDR3 DNA reads TGTGCCTGGAGTGCGATAGTTGGGGACACTGAAGCTTTCTTT.

The J gene is TRBJ2-1, the V gene TRBV27; D gene unclear. V lost 0 bases and J lost 8, with 11 bases in between. Germline-derived CDR1 and CDR2 are MNHEY and SMNVEV (reference sequence). CDR3 length equals 14 residues. The CDR3, as DNA: TGTGCCAGCAGTTTATCGCACGGGCCGGATGAGCAGTTCTTC. Encoded protein: CASSLSHGPDEQFF.

The genes are TRBV2 and TRBJ1-3; possible D gene TRBD1, 5 bases. The CDR3 length is 14 residues. V lost 7 bases to trimming and J lost 0 bases, with 10 bases between them. Germline V lookup: CDR1 SNHLY, CDR2 FYNNEI. This CDR3 is CASIGDLSGNTIYF. The CDR3 region has the DNA TGTGCCAGCATCGGGGACCTCTCTGGAAACACCATATATTTT.

The V gene is TRBV27, the J gene TRBJ1-4; 8 bases are a match to TRBD1. Germline CDR1 and CDR2: MNHEY and SMNVEV (reference sequence). The CDR3 is 16 residues long. The junction had 12 bases not matched to a gene; V was cut back by 5 bases and J by 7 bases. CDR3 region: CASSPADRVEGEKLFF. CDR3 bases: TGTGCCAGCAGTCCCGCGGACAGGGTGGAGGGTGAAAAACTGTTTTTT. The complete variable domain, with remaining parts taken from reference TRBV27 and TRBJ1-4, reads EAQVTQNPRYLITVTGKKLTVTCSQNMNHEYMSWYRQDPGLGLRQIYYSMNVEVTDKGDVPEGYKVSRKEKRNFPLILESPSPNQTSLYFCASSPADRVEGEKLFFGSGTQLSVL.

The chain employs TRBV6-5 and TRBJ2-7, with D possibly called TRBD1 or TRBD2 (5 bases each). The CDR3 is made up of 14 amino acids. The V gene's germline CDR1 is MNHEY and CDR2 SVGAGI. Trimming removed 5 bases from V and 2 bases from J, with 13 bases in between. CDR3 in amino acids: CASSEGFPPYEQYF. The CDR3 nucleotides are TGTGCCAGCAGTGAGGGGTTTCCCCCCTACGAGCAGTACTTC.

The chain recombines TRBV18 with TRBJ2-5; 12 nucleotides match TRBD2. The DNA end is more similar to TRBJ2-7, so the J call may be wrong. Germline values: CDR1 KGHSH, CDR2 LQKENI. The CDR3 spans 15 residues. Here the CDR3 DNA reads TGTGCCAGCTCACAATCTAGCGGGAGGGAGAACGAGCAGTACTTC. This codes for CASSQSSGRENEQYF.

The rearrangement uses TRBV2 and TRBJ2-7; D is possibly TRBD1 (6 bases). Germline lookup yields CDR1 SNHLY and CDR2 FYNNEI. Trimming took 6 bases from V and 6 from J, leaving 18 bases between them. The CDR3 is 14 residues long. CDR3 DNA sequence: TGTGCCAGCAGCGACCGGGACATAGGCCCCGAGCAGTACTTC. It codes for CASSDRDIGPEQYF.

The CDR3 reads CAWGPGQGATNEKLFF. In nucleotides, the CDR3 is TGTGCCTGGGGCCCGGGACAGGGCGCAACTAATGAAAAACTGTTTTTT. This chain joins TRBV30 and TRBJ1-4, with 9 bases lining up with TRBD1. Germline lookup yields CDR1 GTSNPN and CDR2 SVGIG (reference sequence). After removal of 5 bases from V and 0 bases from J, the junction contained 7 bases not matched to a gene. The CDR3 is 16 amino acids.

The V gene is TRBV5-4, the J gene TRBJ2-3; 10 bases line up with TRBD1. CDR1 is SGHNT and CDR2 is YYREEE in the germline V gene (reference sequence). The CDR3 sequence is 14 residues long. The V segment lost 3 bases and the J segment 8 bases; nucleotides outside the gene matches: 6. The CDR3 sequence: CASSSGTGERTQYF. In nucleotides, the CDR3 is TGTGCCAGCAGCTCCGGGACAGGGGAACGTACGCAGTATTTT.

The chain joins TRBV7-2 to TRBJ2-5; weak D call: TRBD1 (5 bases). The CDR3 length is 15 residues. In germline, CDR1 is SGHTA, CDR2 FQGNSA. Trimming left V 5 bases short and J 3 bases short, with 16 bases between. CDR3 loop: CASSLTVPVKETQYF. As DNA, the CDR3 is TGTGCCAGCAGCCTGACAGTGCCCGTGAAAGAGACCCAGTACTTC.

The rearrangement links TRBV4-1 to TRBJ2-2, with 7 bases matching TRBD2. CDR3 length equals 15 residues. The V and J ends lost 3 bases and 5 bases, in that order; junction bases with no gene match: 6. The germline V gene encodes CDR1 MGHRA and CDR2 YSYEKL. CDR3 nucleotide sequence: TGCGCCAGCAGCCAGCTAGCGGTCGGGACCGGGGAGCTGTTTTTT. Protein sequence: CASSQLAVGTGELFF.

J is TRBJ1-5 and V is TRBV27, with TRBD1 matching over 7 bases. This CDR3 is 14 amino acids long. The germline V gene has CDR1 MNHEY and CDR2 SMNVEV (reference sequence). V lost 5 bases to trimming and J lost 7 bases; unmatched junction nucleotides: 8. CDR3 region: CASSPRQGRQPQHF. In DNA, the CDR3 is TGTGCCAGCAGTCCCCGACAGGGTCGCCAGCCCCAGCATTTT.

This sequence joins TRBV28 and TRBJ2-4; the D gene could be TRBD1 or TRBD2 (5 bases each). The V gene lost 3 bases and the J gene lost 5 bases, with 5 bases spanning the gap. The CDR3 is made up of 12 amino acids. CDR1 is MDHEN, CDR2 SYDVKM, per germline. In DNA, the CDR3 is TGTGCCAGCAGTTTGGGGGAAAACATTCAGTACTTC. It yields the protein CASSLGENIQYF. The full variable domain, rest sourced from reference TRBV28 and TRBJ2-4, is DVKVTQSSRYLVKRTGEKVFLECVQDMDHENMFWYRQDPGLGLRLIYFSYDVKMKEKGDIPEGYSVSREKKERFSLILESASTNQTSMYLCASSLGENIQYFGAGTRLSVL.

The chain recombines TRBV4-3 with TRBJ1-5; D may be TRBD1 (5 bases). V lost 1 base and J lost 9, with 7 bases in between. Per the germline V gene, CDR1 is LGHNA and CDR2 is YSLEER. The CDR3 totals 12 residues. The CDR3 sequence: CASSQAGGPQHF. The CDR3 DNA reads as TGCGCCAGCAGCCAAGCGGGGGGGCCCCAGCATTTT.

CDR3 residues: CASSRDSGYGYTF. As DNA, the CDR3 is TGTGCCAGCAGTAGGGACAGTGGGTATGGCTACACCTTC. This sequence joins TRBV2 and TRBJ1-2; 7 positions match TRBD1. The CDR3 has 13 residues. The germline V gene encodes CDR1 SNHLY and CDR2 FYNNEI. The junction had 5 bases not matched to a gene; V was cut back by 5 bases and J by 5 bases.

The V and J genes are TRBV6-1 and TRBJ1-3, with 8 bases aligning to TRBD1. The trim removed 7 bases at V and 8 bases at J, leaving 10 bases unmatched. The CDR3 is 14 amino acids. The germline gives CDR1 MNHNS, CDR2 SASEGT. The CDR3 DNA follows: TGTGCCAGCAAAGGACAGGGTTCAGGGTACACCATATATTTT. This gives the protein CASKGQGSGYTIYF.

The chain is built from TRBV6-5 and TRBJ1-2, with unresolved D. This CDR3 spans 14 amino acids. Per germline, CDR1 MNHEY and CDR2 SVGAGI. V was shortened by 2 bases and J by 6 bases, with 13 bases between the two germline ends. The CDR3: CASSYGFGSHGYTF. DNA for the CDR3: TGTGCCAGCAGTTACGGGTTCGGAAGCCATGGCTACACCTTC.

The chain has TRBV5-1 and TRBJ2-7, with a tentative D call TRBD2 (6 bases). The germline CDR1 and CDR2 sequences are SGHRS and YFSETQ. The CDR3 covers 14 residues. With 3 bases removed from V and 1 base from J, the gap between germline ends came to 11 bases. The CDR3 loop reads CASSSGLSSYEQYF. The CDR3, as DNA: TGCGCCAGCAGCTCAGGACTATCGTCCTACGAGCAGTACTTC.

Judged by abundance, this clone is large (0.1 to 1%). V is TRBV2 and J is TRBJ2-1, with a weak D call TRBD2 (6 bases). Trimming cost V 8 bases and J 5 bases, with 16 bases left between them. The CDR3 spans 14 residues. Germline V lookup: CDR1 SNHLY, CDR2 FYNNEI. This CDR3 is CASGGFPGHNEQFF. CDR3 nucleotides: TGTGCCAGCGGGGGGTTTCCAGGGCACAATGAGCAGTTCTTC. Complete variable domain (other parts from reference TRBV2 and TRBJ2-1): EPEVTQTPSHQVTQMGQEVILRCVPISNHLYFYWYRQILGQKVEFLVSFYNNEISEKSEIFDDQFSVERPDGSNFTLKIRSTKLEDSAMYFCASGGFPGHNEQFFGPGTRLTVL.

The genes are TRBV5-1 and TRBJ2-6; the D is unclear. This CDR3 comprises 13 residues. The germline gives CDR1 SGHRS, CDR2 YFSETQ. Trimming removed 5 bases at V and 0 bases at J, with 3 bases between. The CDR3 here is CASRSSGANVLTF. DNA for the CDR3: TGCGCCAGCAGATCCTCTGGGGCCAACGTCCTGACTTTC.

V is TRBV18 and J is TRBJ2-1; 7 positions match TRBD1. With 6 bases clipped from V and 4 bases from J, the junction kept 9 bases outside the gene matches. This CDR3 is built from 15 residues. Germline lookup yields CDR1 KGHSH and CDR2 LQKENI. The CDR3 region has the DNA TGTGCCAGCTCCGTGATGGGACAGTCTTACAATGAGCAGTTCTTC. Protein: CASSVMGQSYNEQFF.

The chain employs TRBV6-4 and TRBJ2-7, with 10 bases aligning to TRBD1. J was trimmed by 6 bases and V by 5 bases; bases with no gene match: 13. Germline CDR1 is MRHNA and CDR2 is SNTAGT. The CDR3 is made up of 16 amino acids. CDR3 sequence: CASSPAPGQGLGEQYF. CDR3 nucleotides: TGTGCCAGCAGTCCCGCGCCGGGACAGGGGCTCGGCGAGCAGTACTTC.